This T cell receptor beta chain was recorded in a study of blood T cell repertoires in COVID-19. Study overall: The analysed material was cDNA or gDNA that came from T cells, B-cell-depleted T cells, or PBMCs.

As processed by the authors: Reference gene primer amplification in the assay estimated nucleated cell counts. Profiled with immunoSEQ multiplex PCR; TCRdb holds only in-frame clones, not every one. The V and J calls and the clone size are those of that table, but D and trimming were determined from the DNA. The repertoire holds just over 35,000 clones, with around nine tenths as singletons. Sequenced material: peripheral blood. This receptor was obtained from a human donor in a cohort sampled during active COVID-19.

The CDR3 DNA reads as TGTGCCAGCAGCTTCAAGCGAACAGATACGCAGTATTTT. Protein product: CASSFKRTDTQYF. This rearrangement joins TRBV11-1 to TRBJ2-3; D not resolved. Looked up from germline, CDR1 is SGHAT and CDR2 is FQDESV (reference sequence). V was clipped by 3 bases and J by 3 bases, with 7 bases between them. The CDR3 sequence is 13 residues long.